A single T cell receptor (beta chain) is shown here with its context. Its target is unknown. Amplification used 60 Vbeta primers and 13 Jbeta primers. Produced via immunoSEQ multiplex PCR; TCRdb's table is partial and in-frame only. The sample lists roughly 200,000 clones; roughly 80% were seen once. With 0 bases clipped from V and 1 base from J, the junction kept 3 bases outside the gene matches. The CDR3 covers 16 residues. Germline CDR1 reads SGHRS; CDR2 reads YFSETQ. This entry comes from a study of cytomegalovirus exposure and HLA in healthy donors. Study-wide results and caveats: Published work reported that the classifier diagnosed cytomegalovirus status with high specificity and sensitivity. Later findings reportedly placed an Asian-associated ancestry cluster below the roughly 730-donor mean for N-insertions.

The donors were healthy bone marrow donors. The genes are TRBV5-1 and TRBJ2-1, with 8 bases lining up with TRBD2. Sequenced material: PBMCs. This receptor was identified in a woman under 30 in good health and CMV-seronegative. CDR3 region: CASSLGPSGSYNEQFF. CDR3 in DNA: TGCGCCAGCAGCTTGGGCCCTAGCGGGTCCTACAATGAGCAGTTCTTC. Full variable domain (outside the CDR3, taken from reference TRBV5-1 and TRBJ2-1): KAGVTQTPRYLIKTRGQQVTLSCSPISGHRSVSWYQQTPGQGLQFLFEYFSETQRNKGNFPGRFSGRQFSNSRSEMNVSTLELGDSALYLCASSLGPSGSYNEQFFGPGTRLTVL.